The rows below give T cell receptor beta chains drawn from one sample of a study of blood T cell repertoires in COVID-19. TCRdb keeps only in-frame clones here, not all; method: immunoSEQ multiplex PCR. The sample records 200,000 or so clones, about 88% being singletons. Input material: peripheral blood. These TCRs come from a man between 50 and 59 years old with COVID-19, enrolled during active disease. CDR3s include the opening cysteine and the closing phenylalanine or tryptophan. The D gene is left open where the match is weak. Size tells how often a clone was seen (once, few, many) or the class of an expanded clone, and some rows leave it out.

j_call: TRBJ1-5
d_call: TRBD1
clone_size: .
v_call: TRBV6-1
cdr3_nt: TGTGCCAGCAGTGAAGCGAGGGGGCCGGGCAATCAGCCCCAGCATTTT
cdr3_aa: CASSEARGPGNQPQHF

j_call: TRBJ2-1
d_call: TRBD2
clone_size: .
v_call: TRBV10-1
cdr3_nt: TGCGCCAGCATGTCTAGCGGGGCCCCGGAGCCCAATGAGCAGTTCTTC
cdr3_aa: CASMSSGAPEPNEQFF

j_call: TRBJ2-5
d_call: TRBD1
clone_size: .
v_call: TRBV4-2
cdr3_nt: TGTGCCAGCAGCCCCCGGGACAGGGGTGTGGAGGAGACCCAGTACTTC
cdr3_aa: CASSPRDRGVEETQYF

j_call: TRBJ2-3
d_call: TRBD2
clone_size: .
v_call: TRBV6-1
cdr3_nt: TGTGCCAGCAGGGAAGCGGGAGGAGCCAGGACGCAGTATTTT
cdr3_aa: CASREAGGARTQYF

j_call: TRBJ1-5
d_call: .
clone_size: .
v_call: TRBV28
cdr3_nt: TGTGCCAGCGCCCGGCAGCGGGGCAATCAGCCCCAGCATTTT
cdr3_aa: CASARQRGNQPQHF

j_call: TRBJ2-3
d_call: TRBD2
clone_size: .
v_call: TRBV6-4
cdr3_nt: TGTGCCAGCAGTGGAGCTAGCGGGGGGGCCGATACGCAGTATTTT
cdr3_aa: CASSGASGGADTQYF

j_call: TRBJ2-1
d_call: .
clone_size: .
v_call: TRBV5-6
cdr3_nt: TGTGCCAGCAGCCAGCTTGTGGGGGCGGGAGCCAATGAGCAGTTCTTC
cdr3_aa: CASSQLVGAGANEQFF

j_call: TRBJ1-5
d_call: .
clone_size: .
v_call: TRBV27
cdr3_nt: TGTGCCAGCTCAGGGTGGAGCAATCAGCCCCAGCATTTT
cdr3_aa: CASSGWSNQPQHF

j_call: TRBJ1-5
d_call: TRBD1
clone_size: few
v_call: TRBV28
cdr3_nt: TGTGCCAGCGCCAAGGCCACAGGGGGCGTTCAGCCCCAGCATTTT
cdr3_aa: CASAKATGGVQPQHF

j_call: TRBJ2-3
d_call: TRBD1
clone_size: .
v_call: TRBV5-1
cdr3_nt: TGCGCCAGCAGCTTGGGTTACGGGACAGGGCTAGATACGCAGTATTTT
cdr3_aa: CASSLGYGTGLDTQYF

j_call: TRBJ1-3
d_call: .
clone_size: .
v_call: TRBV30
cdr3_nt: TGTGCCTGGAGTATCAGGGCCAGCTCTGGAAACACCATATATTTT
cdr3_aa: CAWSIRASSGNTIYF

j_call: TRBJ1-4
d_call: TRBD1
clone_size: .
v_call: TRBV5-8
cdr3_nt: TGTGCCAGCAGCTATGGGACAGGGGCTGTCCCTAATGAAAAACTGTTTTTT
cdr3_aa: CASSYGTGAVPNEKLFF

j_call: TRBJ2-7
d_call: .
clone_size: .
v_call: TRBV7-8
cdr3_nt: TGTGCCAGCAGCTTAGAGCGGATCAAGCTCTACGAGCAGTACTTC
cdr3_aa: CASSLERIKLYEQYF

j_call: TRBJ1-1
d_call: .
clone_size: .
v_call: TRBV30
cdr3_nt: TGTGCCTGGAGTGGCAGGGTGAAGGAAACTGAAGCTTTCTTT
cdr3_aa: CAWSGRVKETEAFF

j_call: TRBJ2-7
d_call: TRBD1
clone_size: .
v_call: TRBV3-1/TRBV3-2
cdr3_nt: TGTGCCAGCAGCACCGGACAGGGGTACGAGCAGTACTTC
cdr3_aa: CASSTGQGYEQYF

j_call: TRBJ2-1
d_call: .
clone_size: .
v_call: TRBV3-1/TRBV3-2
cdr3_nt: TGTGCCAGCAGCCGAGTACCTAAATTGGACAATGAGCAGTTCTTC
cdr3_aa: CASSRVPKLDNEQFF

j_call: TRBJ1-4
d_call: TRBD1
clone_size: .
v_call: TRBV9
cdr3_nt: TGTGCCAGCAGCGGGACAGGGTCTCGGGAAAAACTGTTTTTT
cdr3_aa: CASSGTGSREKLFF

j_call: TRBJ1-1
d_call: .
clone_size: .
v_call: TRBV7-2
cdr3_nt: TGTGCCAGCAGTTTAGGCAGGCTGAACACTGAAGCTTTCTTT
cdr3_aa: CASSLGRLNTEAFF

j_call: TRBJ2-2
d_call: TRBD2
clone_size: .
v_call: TRBV7-2
cdr3_nt: TGTGCCAGCAGCCCCCGGGGACTAGCGGGGGTCGGGGAGCTGTTTTTT
cdr3_aa: CASSPRGLAGVGELFF

j_call: TRBJ1-5
d_call: .
clone_size: .
v_call: TRBV2
cdr3_nt: TGTGCCAGCAGGGCAGTATATAGCAATCAGCCCCAGCATTTT
cdr3_aa: CASRAVYSNQPQHF

j_call: TRBJ2-5
d_call: TRBD2
clone_size: .
v_call: TRBV5-1
cdr3_nt: TGCGCCAGCAGCTTAGCGACTAGCGGGAGGGATCAAGAGACCCAGTACTTC
cdr3_aa: CASSLATSGRDQETQYF

j_call: TRBJ2-5
d_call: TRBD2
clone_size: once
v_call: TRBV5-4
cdr3_nt: TGTGCCAGCAGCTCTGGGACTAGCGGGAGGGCCCGTGAGACCCAGTACTTC
cdr3_aa: CASSSGTSGRARETQYF

j_call: TRBJ2-1
d_call: TRBD2
clone_size: .
v_call: TRBV30
cdr3_nt: TGTGCCTGGAGTCCCGGACTAGCGGGGAATGAGCAGTTCTTC
cdr3_aa: CAWSPGLAGNEQFF

j_call: TRBJ2-7
d_call: TRBD1
clone_size: .
v_call: TRBV7-8
cdr3_nt: TGTGCCAGCAGCTTAGGGACAGGGGGCCAATTATCCTACGAGCAGTACTTC
cdr3_aa: CASSLGTGGQLSYEQYF

j_call: TRBJ2-5
d_call: .
clone_size: once
v_call: TRBV2
cdr3_nt: TGTGCCAGCAGTGAATTGGGCAGGGGCCAAGAGACCCAGTACTTC
cdr3_aa: CASSELGRGQETQYF

j_call: TRBJ2-7
d_call: .
clone_size: .
v_call: TRBV7-8
cdr3_nt: TGTGCCAGCAGCGAGTCGGGCGGGCCTCCCTACGAGCAGTACTTC
cdr3_aa: CASSESGGPPYEQYF

j_call: TRBJ2-1
d_call: .
clone_size: .
v_call: TRBV5-6
cdr3_nt: TGTGCCAGCAGTCCAACCGGACAGCGTGAGCAGTTCTTC
cdr3_aa: CASSPTGQREQFF

j_call: TRBJ2-7
d_call: TRBD1
clone_size: once
v_call: TRBV29-1
cdr3_nt: TGCAGCGTTGACACCGGGACAGGTCCTTCCTACGAGCAGTACTTC
cdr3_aa: CSVDTGTGPSYEQYF

j_call: TRBJ1-1
d_call: TRBD1
clone_size: once
v_call: TRBV29-1
cdr3_nt: TGCAGCGTCGCTCAGGGGGAATTGAACACTGAAGCTTTCTTT
cdr3_aa: CSVAQGELNTEAFF

j_call: TRBJ2-3
d_call: .
clone_size: .
v_call: TRBV29-1
cdr3_nt: TGCAGCGTTGAAGGTGGTAACGGGATCACAGATACGCAGTATTTT
cdr3_aa: CSVEGGNGITDTQYF

j_call: TRBJ2-5
d_call: .
clone_size: .
v_call: TRBV4-3
cdr3_nt: TGCGCCAGCAGCCAAGATAGAGCAGGGGAGGGGGAGACCCAGTACTTC
cdr3_aa: CASSQDRAGEGETQYF

j_call: TRBJ2-7
d_call: TRBD2
clone_size: .
v_call: TRBV11-2
cdr3_nt: TGTGCCAGCAGCTCCCGGACTAGCGGGAGCCCTACCTACGAGCAGTACTTC
cdr3_aa: CASSSRTSGSPTYEQYF

j_call: TRBJ1-1
d_call: .
clone_size: .
v_call: TRBV10-3
cdr3_nt: TGTGCCATCAAGGACACTCGGGACACTGAAGCTTTCTTT
cdr3_aa: CAIKDTRDTEAFF

j_call: TRBJ1-3
d_call: .
clone_size: once
v_call: TRBV19
cdr3_nt: TGTGCCAGTAGTATTGTTAGGTCAGCGAGCTCTGGAAACACCATATATTTT
cdr3_aa: CASSIVRSASSGNTIYF

j_call: TRBJ2-3
d_call: .
clone_size: once
v_call: TRBV18
cdr3_nt: TGTGCCAGCTCAGCAAACTTGCGGACAGCAACAGATACGCAGTATTTT
cdr3_aa: CASSANLRTATDTQYF

j_call: TRBJ2-3
d_call: .
clone_size: .
v_call: TRBV29-1
cdr3_nt: TGCAGCGTTGACGGCGGAGCGTTTACAGATACGCAGTATTTT
cdr3_aa: CSVDGGAFTDTQYF

j_call: TRBJ2-3
d_call: TRBD1
clone_size: .
v_call: TRBV7-6
cdr3_nt: TGTGCCAGCAGCTTGGGACAGGGGCCCGCAGATACGCAGTATTTT
cdr3_aa: CASSLGQGPADTQYF